The clone carrying this T cell receptor (beta chain) was observed many times. There were TCR beta CDR3 regions amplified from RNA transcripts. The TCR CDR3 was amplified in a first-round RT-PCR using the HTBI primer set. TCRdb re-derived calls from the multiplex PCR reads in MiXCR, one entry per CDR3 protein. This table has approximately 530,000 distinct CDR3 sequences, 16% appearing once. These data are taken from a study of T cells in Graves' hyperthyroidism and ophthalmopathy. Fresh peripheral blood, about 9.6 ml, yielded the PBMCs. V lost 3 bases, J lost 2 bases, and 14 bases lay in between. CDR3 length: 15 residues. Germline V gene lookup returns CDR1 MDHEN and CDR2 SYDVKM.

Material for sequencing was blood. The source of this sequence is a woman between 18 and 29 years old with Graves' hyperthyroidism. The J gene is TRBJ2-7, the V gene TRBV28, with D possibly matching TRBD2 (7 bases). The CDR3 sequence is CASSFPAGQTYEQYF. In DNA, the CDR3 is TGTGCCAGCAGTTTTCCAGCGGGACAAACCTACGAGCAGTACTTC.